Listed below are T cell receptor beta chains from one sample, sequenced in a study of control samples from healthy donors and cancer patients. Some clones are missing from TCRdb's copy, which holds only in-frame ones; the method was immunoSEQ multiplex PCR. The table lists some 150,000 clones, around 93% of them singletons. Sequencing was performed on blood. The source is a woman aged 60-75 years in good health. The CDR3 runs from the conserved cysteine through the conserved F or W.

TRBV12-3/TRBV12-4 | CASSFGGYYEQYF
TRBV11-2 | CASSLDQGYGYTF
TRBV27 | CASSFQGAGNSPLHF
TRBV6-6 | CASRTGTANTEAFF
TRBV19 | CASRRAGIGDNTEAFF
TRBV9 | CASIGRGNQPQHF
TRBV3-1/TRBV3-2 | CASSQPRTGADDYTF
TRBV6-1 | CASSEAQGGGQPQHF
TRBV19 | CASSHLGHDQPQHF
TRBV27 | CASSLRGAGNQPQHF
TRBV19 | CASSSYNEQFF
TRBV5-6 | CASSSGSTEAFF
TRBV5-6 | CASSSGRGLRGYF
TRBV3-1/TRBV3-2 | CASSSPSNTEAFF
TRBV5-8 | CASSFGDRSDTEAFF
TRBV15 | CATSRDWQGGGYTF
TRBV12-3/TRBV12-4 | CASSPFGDTEAFF
TRBV27 | CASSLSAGEVTGELFF
TRBV5-1 | CASSSQGPEAFF
TRBV5-8 | CASSLVTEAFF
TRBV12-2 | CASRSPGFSFTGYTF
TRBV14 | CASSPGGSNQPQHF
TRBV14 | CASSQFTSGNTIYF
TRBV11-3 | CASSLDLGVAPYEQYF
TRBV5-1 | CASSLEGRSPLHF
TRBV7-2 | CASSLGRTGGTQYF
TRBV9 | CASSACDQNRCTIYF
TRBV6-5 | CASRENSNQPQHF
TRBV14 | CASSQDHRDYYEQYF
TRBV27 | CASRPSTDTQYF
TRBV27 | CASSLRGGYGYTF
TRBV5-1 | CASSLGTGAEAFF
TRBV4-1 | CASSQEAGNQPQHF
TRBV19 | CASSNTLTGISNQPQHF
TRBV3-1/TRBV3-2 | CATYNRGSTEAFF